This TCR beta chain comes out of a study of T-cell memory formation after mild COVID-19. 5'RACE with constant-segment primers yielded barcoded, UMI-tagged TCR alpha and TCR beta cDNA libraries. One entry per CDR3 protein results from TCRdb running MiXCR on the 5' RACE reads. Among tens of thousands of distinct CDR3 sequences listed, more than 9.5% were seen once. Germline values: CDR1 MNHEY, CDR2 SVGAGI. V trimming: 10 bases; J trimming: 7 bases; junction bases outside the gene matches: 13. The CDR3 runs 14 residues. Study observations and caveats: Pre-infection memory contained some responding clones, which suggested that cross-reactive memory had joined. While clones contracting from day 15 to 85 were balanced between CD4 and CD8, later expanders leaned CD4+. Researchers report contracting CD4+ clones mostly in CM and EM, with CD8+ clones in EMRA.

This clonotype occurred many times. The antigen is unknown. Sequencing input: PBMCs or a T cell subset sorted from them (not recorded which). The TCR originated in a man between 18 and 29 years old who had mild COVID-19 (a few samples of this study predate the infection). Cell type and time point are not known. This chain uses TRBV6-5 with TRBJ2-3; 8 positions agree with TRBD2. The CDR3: CATLPPGGANTQYF. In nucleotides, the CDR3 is TGTGCCACCCTCCCGCCCGGGGGGGCAAATACGCAGTATTTT.